This TCR beta chain derives from a study of blood T cell repertoires in COVID-19. Study-wide context: The United States, Italy and Spain were the sources of the acute and convalescent COVID-19 samples. T cells, B-cell-depleted T cells, or PBMCs provided the cDNA or gDNA that served as material.

Authors' processing steps: Reference gene primer amplification yielded estimated nucleated cell counts. TCRdb's table, derived via immunoSEQ multiplex PCR, lists solely in-frame clones and lacks some. The V and J calls and clone size were taken over from that table, and D and trimming were inferred from the DNA. The sample lists some 64,000 clones; about 88% were seen once. Sequences were obtained from peripheral blood. The TCR originated in a man between 65 and 85 years old with acute or convalescent COVID-19.

CDR3: CASSRDLNYEQYF. CDR3 coding DNA: TGTGCCAGCTCTCGGGACTTAAATTACGAGCAGTACTTC. The chain joins TRBV2 to TRBJ2-7, with D possibly being TRBD2 (6 bases). The CDR3 extends over 13 amino acids. The germline V gene encodes CDR1 SNHLY and CDR2 FYNNEI. Trimming took off 8 bases at V and 4 bases at J, with 15 bases between the two ends.